This TCR beta chain was identified in a study of T cell responses to AZD1222 COVID-19 vaccine. Germline V gene sequence: CDR1 DFQATT, CDR2 SNEGSKA (reference sequence). This CDR3 spans 14 amino acids. With 3 bases removed from V and 8 bases from J, the gap between germline ends came to 16 bases. The data were produced by immunoSEQ multiplex PCR, yet TCRdb's version contains in-frame clones alone and is incomplete. Among tens of thousands of clones listed, 85% to 90% were seen once. The origin of this receptor is an adult in good health. The sample was peripheral blood, taken on day 0 of MenACWY control vaccination. V and J are TRBV20-1 and TRBJ1-4, with a tentative D call TRBD1 (5 bases). For the CDR3, the DNA is TGCAGTGCTAGTCCCCAGGGCCGTGGGGAAAAACTGTTTTTT. This gives the protein CSASPQGRGEKLFF.